One and the same sample provided the 14 T cell receptor beta chains below, sequenced in a study of neurological immune-mediated disorders. TCRdb re-analysed the 5' RACE reads in MiXCR, keeping a single row per CDR3 protein. The sample records around 100,000 distinct CDR3 sequences, less than 14% being singletons. The time point is: longitudinal time-point 3. The sample taken for sequencing was PBMCs. These receptor sequences come from a female donor with HTLV-1-associated myelopathy (HAM/TSP).

Ten or more counts support this clonotype. V usage is TRBV28 and J usage is TRBJ2-3, with 8 bases fitting TRBD1. The CDR3 is made up of 16 amino acids. Germline CDR1 and CDR2: MDHEN and SYDVKM. The junction had 11 bases not matched to a gene; V was cut back by 6 bases and J by 3 bases. The CDR3 loop is CASRGRRTGRTDTQYF. CDR3 in DNA: TGTGCCAGCAGGGGGAGACGGACAGGGCGGACAGATACGCAGTATTTT.

The genes are TRBV29-1 and TRBJ1-2; D gene ambiguous. The germline V and J ends were trimmed by 6 bases and 5 bases, with 10 bases remaining between them. From germline, CDR1 is SQVTM and CDR2 ANQGSEA. This CDR3 is 11 amino acids long. The CDR3 DNA is TGCAGCGTCGAAAGGGTTTATGGCTACACCTTC. Its translation: CSVERVYGYTF.

This clonotype was observed many times. The chain is built from TRBV4-1 and TRBJ2-2; D possibly uses TRBD1 or TRBD2 (6 bases each). Germline lookup yields CDR1 MGHRA and CDR2 YSYEKL. V gave up 3 bases and J gave up 5 bases, with 10 bases separating them. This CDR3 has 14 amino acids. As DNA, the CDR3 is TGCGCCAGCAGCCACCAAGGGGGGACCGGGGAGCTGTTTTTT. It yields the protein CASSHQGGTGELFF.

The J gene is TRBJ2-2, the V gene TRBV5-1, with D possibly matching TRBD1 (5 bases). V lost 3 bases, J lost 6 bases, and 15 bases lay in between. From germline, CDR1 is SGHRS and CDR2 YFSETQ. The CDR3 loop spans 15 amino acids. In nucleotides, the CDR3 is TGCGCCAGCAGCTCGACAGAACAATTAGCCGGGGAGCTGTTTTTT. It translates to CASSSTEQLAGELFF. The full variable domain, in which reference TRBV5-1 and TRBJ2-2 provide the parts outside the CDR3, is KAGVTQTPRYLIKTRGQQVTLSCSPISGHRSVSWYQQTPGQGLQFLFEYFSETQRNKGNFPGRFSGRQFSNSRSEMNVSTLELGDSALYLCASSSTEQLAGELFFGEGSRLTVL.

This clonotype was seen at least ten times. The chain uses TRBV5-6 and TRBJ2-2; no definite D call. V was shortened by 0 bases and J by 1 base, with 7 bases between the two germline ends. Per germline, CDR1 SGHDT and CDR2 YYEEEE. The CDR3 extends over 15 amino acids. The CDR3 here is CASSLEARNTGELFF. The CDR3 coding sequence is TGTGCCAGCAGCTTGGAGGCAAGGAACACCGGGGAGCTGTTTTTT.

This clonotype occurred many times. The gene calls are TRBV5-6 and TRBJ1-1; 8 bases agree with TRBD1. CDR3 size: 15 residues. V was clipped by 3 bases and J by 4 bases; unmatched bases: 8. Germline-derived CDR1 and CDR2 are SGHDT and YYEEEE. As DNA, the CDR3 is TGTGCCAGCAGCTCCTACAGGGGGATCGTCACTGAAGCTTTCTTT. Translation: CASSSYRGIVTEAFF.

This clonotype was detected many times. This chain joins TRBV20-1 and TRBJ2-2; D is ambiguous. V was trimmed by 0 bases and J by 1 base, leaving 6 bases between them. The CDR3 spans 14 residues. Germline loops: CDR1 DFQATT, CDR2 SNEGSKA (reference sequence). The CDR3 DNA is TGCAGTGCTAGAGATCCGGGGAACACCGGGGAGCTGTTTTTT. Translating gives CSARDPGNTGELFF.

This clonotype was seen many times. CDR3 loop: CASKRVGAFNQPQHF. The CDR3 DNA sequence: TGTGCCAGCAAAAGGGTTGGGGCCTTCAATCAGCCCCAGCATTTT. V gene TRBV6-1 combines with J gene TRBJ1-5, with D perhaps matching TRBD1 (5 bases). The CDR3 is 15 amino acids. V lost 7 bases, J lost 3 bases, and 16 bases lay in between. Germline lookup yields CDR1 MNHNS and CDR2 SASEGT.

In this sample, this clonotype turned up many times. The genes are TRBV20-1 and TRBJ2-3; 8 nucleotides match TRBD1. Trimming removed 7 bases from V and 2 bases from J; junction bases left unmatched: 8. The CDR3 runs to 14 residues. Per germline, CDR1 DFQATT and CDR2 SNEGSKA (reference sequence). CDR3 region: CSGTRQGLTDTQYF. As DNA, the CDR3 is TGCAGTGGCACTAGACAGGGGCTCACAGATACGCAGTATTTT.

In its sample, this clonotype was seen many times. The V and J genes are TRBV5-1 and TRBJ2-3; D possibly matches TRBD1 or TRBD2 (5 bases each). Deletions cut 4 bases from V and 2 bases from J, with 14 bases between. CDR1 and CDR2 (germline): SGHRS, YFSETQ. This CDR3 contains 15 residues. The CDR3 loop reads CASSRRGRDTDTQYF. For the CDR3, the DNA is TGCGCCAGCAGCCGCCGGGGCAGGGACACAGATACGCAGTATTTT.

Note on this clonotype: A read error may account for a junction end that differs from germline. V is TRBV5-1 and J is TRBJ2-2; 8 positions match TRBD2. CDR1 is SGHRS and CDR2 is YFSETQ in the germline V gene. This CDR3 has 17 residues. The CDR3 nucleotides read TGCGCCAGCAGCTTGGCCGGTACTAGCGGAAACACCGGGGAGCTGGTTTTT. It yields the protein CASSLAGTSGNTGELVF.

This clonotype was picked up many times. The V call is TRBV5-1, the J call TRBJ2-2; D is possibly TRBD1 (6 bases). Germline CDR1 and CDR2: SGHRS and YFSETQ. Deletions cut 2 bases from V and 4 bases from J, with 9 bases between. The CDR3 is 14 residues long. The CDR3 DNA is TGCGCCAGCAGCTTAAACAGGGTCACCGGGGAGCTGTTTTTT. Its protein product is CASSLNRVTGELFF. Drawing the rest from reference TRBV5-1 and TRBJ2-2, the complete variable domain is KAGVTQTPRYLIKTRGQQVTLSCSPISGHRSVSWYQQTPGQGLQFLFEYFSETQRNKGNFPGRFSGRQFSNSRSEMNVSTLELGDSALYLCASSLNRVTGELFFGEGSRLTVL.

This clonotype was counted ten times or more. The rearrangement joins TRBV7-9 to TRBJ1-1; D perhaps matches TRBD1 (5 bases). CDR1 and CDR2 (germline): SEHNR, FQNEAQ (reference sequence). The CDR3 has 12 amino acids. This CDR3 is CSRARANTEAFF. In nucleotides, the CDR3 is TGTTCTCGGGCCAGGGCGAACACTGAAGCTTTCTTT.

This clonotype was recorded at least ten times. The chain couples TRBV12-3 or TRBV12-4 to TRBJ2-1; TRBD2 agrees at 12 bases. The CDR3 is 16 amino acids. With V trimmed by 5 bases and J by 5 bases, 7 bases remained unmatched. In DNA, the CDR3 is TGTGCCAGCAGTCGTCCCCGGACTAGCGGGGACAATGAGCAGTTCTTC. Protein product: CASSRPRTSGDNEQFF.